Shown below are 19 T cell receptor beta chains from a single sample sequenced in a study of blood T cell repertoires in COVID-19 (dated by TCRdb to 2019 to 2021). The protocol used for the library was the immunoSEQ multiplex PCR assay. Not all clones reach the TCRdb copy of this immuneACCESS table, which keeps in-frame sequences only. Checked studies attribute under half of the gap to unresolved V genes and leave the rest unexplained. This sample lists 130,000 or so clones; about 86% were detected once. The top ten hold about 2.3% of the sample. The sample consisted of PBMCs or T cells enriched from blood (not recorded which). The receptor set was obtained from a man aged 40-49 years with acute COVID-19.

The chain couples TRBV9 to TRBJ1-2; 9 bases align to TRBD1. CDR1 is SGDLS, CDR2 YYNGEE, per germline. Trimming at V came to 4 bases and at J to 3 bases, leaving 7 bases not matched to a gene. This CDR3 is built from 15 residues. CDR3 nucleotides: TGTGCCAGCAGCCTTAGGGGACAGGGAGACTATGGCTACACCTTC. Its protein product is CASSLRGQGDYGYTF.

CDR3 DNA sequence: TGTGCCAGTTCGCTGACAGGTCCTCTCAATCAGCCCCAGCATTTT. This gives the protein CASSLTGPLNQPQHF. The chain recombines TRBV19 with TRBJ1-5; D possibly corresponds to TRBD1 (6 bases). The CDR3 sequence is 15 residues long. With 8 bases removed from V and 3 bases from J, the gap between germline ends came to 17 bases. Germline V lookup: CDR1 LNHDA, CDR2 SQIVND (reference sequence).

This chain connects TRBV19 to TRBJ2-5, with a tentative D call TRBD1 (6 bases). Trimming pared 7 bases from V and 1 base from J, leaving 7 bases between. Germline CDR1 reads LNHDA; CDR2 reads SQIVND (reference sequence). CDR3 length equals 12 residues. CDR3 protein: CASMDSQETQYF. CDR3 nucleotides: TGTGCCAGTATGGACAGCCAAGAGACCCAGTACTTC.

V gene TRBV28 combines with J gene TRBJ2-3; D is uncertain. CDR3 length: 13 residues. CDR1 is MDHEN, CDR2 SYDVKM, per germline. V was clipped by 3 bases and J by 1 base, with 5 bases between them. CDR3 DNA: TGTGCCAGCAGTTTTCAGGGCACAGATACGCAGTATTTT. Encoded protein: CASSFQGTDTQYF.

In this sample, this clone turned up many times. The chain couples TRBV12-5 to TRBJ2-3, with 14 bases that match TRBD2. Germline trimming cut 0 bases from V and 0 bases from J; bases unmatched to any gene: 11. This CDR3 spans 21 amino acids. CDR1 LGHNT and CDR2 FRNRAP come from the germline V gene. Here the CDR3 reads CASGLVRLAGGTFLSTDTQYF. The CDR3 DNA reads TGTGCTAGTGGTTTGGTAAGACTAGCGGGGGGGACCTTCCTTAGCACAGATACGCAGTATTTT.

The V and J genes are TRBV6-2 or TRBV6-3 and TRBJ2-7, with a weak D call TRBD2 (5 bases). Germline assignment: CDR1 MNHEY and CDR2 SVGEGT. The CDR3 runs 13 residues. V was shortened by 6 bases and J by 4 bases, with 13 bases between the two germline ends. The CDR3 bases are TGTGCCAGCAGCCCTACCGGGGTGTACGAGCAGTACTTC. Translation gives CASSPTGVYEQYF.

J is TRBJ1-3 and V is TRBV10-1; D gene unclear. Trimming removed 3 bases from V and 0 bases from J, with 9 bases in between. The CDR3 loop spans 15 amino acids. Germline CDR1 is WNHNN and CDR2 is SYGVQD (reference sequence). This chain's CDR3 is CASSEGTGSGNTIYF. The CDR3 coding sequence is TGCGCCAGCAGTGAAGGCACGGGCTCTGGAAACACCATATATTTT.

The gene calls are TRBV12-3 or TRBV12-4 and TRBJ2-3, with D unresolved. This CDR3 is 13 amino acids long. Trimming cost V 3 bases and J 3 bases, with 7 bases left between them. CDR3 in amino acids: CASSFTITDTQYF. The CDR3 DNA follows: TGTGCCAGCAGTTTTACTATTACAGATACGCAGTATTTT.

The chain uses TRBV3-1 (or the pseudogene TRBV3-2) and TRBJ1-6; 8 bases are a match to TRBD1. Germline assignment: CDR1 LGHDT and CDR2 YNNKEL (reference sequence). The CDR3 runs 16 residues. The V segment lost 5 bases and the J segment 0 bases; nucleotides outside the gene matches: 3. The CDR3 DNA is TGTGCCAGCAGCGCAGGGGGCGCCTCCTATAATTCACCCCTCCACTTT. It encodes CASSAGGASYNSPLHF.

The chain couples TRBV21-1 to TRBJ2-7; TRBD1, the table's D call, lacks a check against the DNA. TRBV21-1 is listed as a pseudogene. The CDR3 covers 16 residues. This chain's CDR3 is CASNPTEGQGNYEQYF. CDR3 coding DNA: TGTGCCAGCAATCCGACAGAGGGACAGGGGAATTACGAGCAGTACTTC.

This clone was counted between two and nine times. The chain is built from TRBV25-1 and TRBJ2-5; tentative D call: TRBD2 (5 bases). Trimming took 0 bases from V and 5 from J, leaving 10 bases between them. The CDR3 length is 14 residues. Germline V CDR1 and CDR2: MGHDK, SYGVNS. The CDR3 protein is CASSEYGVRETQYF. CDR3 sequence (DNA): TGTGCCAGCAGTGAATACGGGGTTAGGGAGACCCAGTACTTC.

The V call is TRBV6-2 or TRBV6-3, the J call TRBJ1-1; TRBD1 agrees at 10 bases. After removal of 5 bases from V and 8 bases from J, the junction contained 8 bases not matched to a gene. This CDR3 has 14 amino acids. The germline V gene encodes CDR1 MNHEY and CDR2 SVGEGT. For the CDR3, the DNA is TGTGCCAGCAGTAGCCGGGACAGGGGCCGGGAAGCTTTCTTT. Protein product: CASSSRDRGREAFF.

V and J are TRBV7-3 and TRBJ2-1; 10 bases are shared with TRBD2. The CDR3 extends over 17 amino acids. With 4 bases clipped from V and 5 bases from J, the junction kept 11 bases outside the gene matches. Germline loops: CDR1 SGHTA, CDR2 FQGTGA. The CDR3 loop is CASSSPPLAGANNEQFF. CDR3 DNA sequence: TGTGCCAGCAGCTCCCCTCCCCTAGCGGGGGCAAACAATGAGCAGTTCTTC.

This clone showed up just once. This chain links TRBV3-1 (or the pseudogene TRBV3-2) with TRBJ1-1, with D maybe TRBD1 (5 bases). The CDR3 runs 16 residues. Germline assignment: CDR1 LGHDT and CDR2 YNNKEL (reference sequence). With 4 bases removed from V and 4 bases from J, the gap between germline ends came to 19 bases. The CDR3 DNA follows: TGTGCCAGCAGCCCTACCGGGACTCCCTTGGGCACTGAAGCTTTCTTT. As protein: CASSPTGTPLGTEAFF.

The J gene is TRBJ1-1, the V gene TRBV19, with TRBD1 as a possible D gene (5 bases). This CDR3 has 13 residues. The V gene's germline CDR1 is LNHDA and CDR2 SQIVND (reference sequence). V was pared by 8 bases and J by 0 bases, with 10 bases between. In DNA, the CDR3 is TGTGCCAGTGCAGGGTTTATGAACACTGAAGCTTTCTTT. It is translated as CASAGFMNTEAFF.

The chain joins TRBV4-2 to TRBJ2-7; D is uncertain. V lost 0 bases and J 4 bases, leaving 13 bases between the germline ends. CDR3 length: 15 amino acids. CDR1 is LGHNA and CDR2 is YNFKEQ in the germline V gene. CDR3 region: CASSQDLGGEYEQYF. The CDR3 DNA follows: TGTGCCAGCAGCCAAGATCTCGGCGGAGAATACGAGCAGTACTTC.

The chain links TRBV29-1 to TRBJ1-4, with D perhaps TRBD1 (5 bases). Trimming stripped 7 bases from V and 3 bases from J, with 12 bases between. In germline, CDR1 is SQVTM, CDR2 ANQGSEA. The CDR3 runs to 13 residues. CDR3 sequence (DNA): TGCAGCGCCGTCGACAGATCTAATGAAAAACTGTTTTTT. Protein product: CSAVDRSNEKLFF.

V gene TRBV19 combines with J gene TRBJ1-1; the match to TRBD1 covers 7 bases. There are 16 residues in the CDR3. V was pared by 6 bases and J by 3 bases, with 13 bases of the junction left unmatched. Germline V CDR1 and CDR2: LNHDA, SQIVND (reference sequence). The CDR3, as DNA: TGTGCCAGTAGGGACCCGGGACAGAAGGGGGACACTGAAGCTTTCTTT. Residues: CASRDPGQKGDTEAFF.

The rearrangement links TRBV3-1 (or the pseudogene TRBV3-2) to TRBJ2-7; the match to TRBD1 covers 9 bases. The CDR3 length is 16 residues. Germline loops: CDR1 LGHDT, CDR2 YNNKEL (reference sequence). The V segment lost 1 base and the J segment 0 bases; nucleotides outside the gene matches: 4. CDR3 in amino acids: CASSQAGQGSSYEQYF. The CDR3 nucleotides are TGTGCCAGCAGCCAAGCCGGACAGGGGAGCTCCTACGAGCAGTACTTC.